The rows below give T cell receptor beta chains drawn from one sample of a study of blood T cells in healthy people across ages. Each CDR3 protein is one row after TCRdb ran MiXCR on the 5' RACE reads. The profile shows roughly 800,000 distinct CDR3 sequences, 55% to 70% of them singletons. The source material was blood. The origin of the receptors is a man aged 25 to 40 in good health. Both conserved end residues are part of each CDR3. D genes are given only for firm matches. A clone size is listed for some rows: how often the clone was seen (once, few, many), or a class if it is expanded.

CDR3: CASSLGRVCPKNIQYF
DNA: TGTGCTAGCAGCTTAGGGAGGGTTTGTCCCAAAAACATTCAGTACTTC
size: once
J: TRBJ2-4
D: TRBD2
V: TRBV7-7

CDR3: CASRSYYGYTF
DNA: TGTGCCAGCAGATCTTATTATGGCTACACCTTC
size: few
J: TRBJ1-2
D: .
V: TRBV6-5

CDR3: CASSQDYHGAETQYF
DNA: TGCGCCAGCAGCCAAGATTACCACGGCGCAGAGACCCAGTACTTC
size: few
J: TRBJ2-5
D: .
V: TRBV4-3

CDR3: CSARASREGYYEQYF
DNA: TGCAGTGCTAGGGCGTCGCGAGAGGGTTACTACGAGCAGTACTTC
size: many
J: TRBJ2-7
D: .
V: TRBV20-1

CDR3: CASSPGQGFGKQYF
DNA: TGTGCCAGCTCACCGGGTCAGGGATTTGGCAAGCAGTACTTC
size: .
J: TRBJ2-5
D: .
V: TRBV18

CDR3: CAISSSEGTGGKSGELYF
DNA: TGTGCCATCAGCTCGTCAGAGGGAACAGGGGGAAAAAGTGGCGAGCTGTACTTC
size: .
J: TRBJ2-5
D: TRBD1
V: TRBV10-3

CDR3: CASSWQTTELYGYTF
DNA: TGCGCCAGCAGCTGGCAAACGACAGAACTCTATGGCTACACCTTC
size: .
J: TRBJ1-2
D: .
V: TRBV5-1

CDR3: CASSLAPGYESYGYTF
DNA: TGTGCCAGCAGTTTAGCCCCAGGGTATGAGTCCTATGGCTACACCTTC
size: .
J: TRBJ1-2
D: .
V: TRBV12-3/TRBV12-4

CDR3: CSARFTGTDTQYF
DNA: TGCAGTGCTAGGTTCACGGGGACAGATACGCAGTATTTT
size: few
J: TRBJ2-3
D: .
V: TRBV20-1

CDR3: CASIFIAGVVPDTQYF
DNA: TGTGCCAGCATTTTCATAGCGGGAGTTGTGCCAGATACGCAGTATTTT
size: few
J: TRBJ2-3
D: TRBD2
V: TRBV6-1

CDR3: CASSGSTGSYGYTF
DNA: TGCGCCAGCAGCGGGTCGACAGGGAGCTATGGCTACACCTTC
size: .
J: TRBJ1-2
D: TRBD1
V: TRBV5-1

CDR3: CASSVRGAQETQYF
DNA: TGTGCCAGCAGCGTCAGGGGGGCCCAAGAGACCCAGTACTTC
size: .
J: TRBJ2-5
D: .
V: TRBV7-2

CDR3: CASRKDSSNSPLHF
DNA: TGTGCCAGCAGAAAGGACAGTTCTAATTCACCCCTCCACTTT
size: .
J: TRBJ1-6
D: .
V: TRBV6-5

CDR3: CSARQWGYGYTF
DNA: TGCAGTGCGAGACAGTGGGGCTATGGCTACACCTTC
size: .
J: TRBJ1-2
D: .
V: TRBV20-1

CDR3: CASSSKEGRRTNEKLFF
DNA: TGTGCCAGCAGCTCAAAGGAGGGGAGAAGAACTAATGAAAAACTGTTTTTT
size: once
J: TRBJ1-4
D: .
V: TRBV7-9

CDR3: CASSHTGWDNSPLHF
DNA: TGTGCCAGCAGCCACACAGGTTGGGATAATTCACCCCTCCACTTT
size: few
J: TRBJ1-6
D: .
V: TRBV3-1